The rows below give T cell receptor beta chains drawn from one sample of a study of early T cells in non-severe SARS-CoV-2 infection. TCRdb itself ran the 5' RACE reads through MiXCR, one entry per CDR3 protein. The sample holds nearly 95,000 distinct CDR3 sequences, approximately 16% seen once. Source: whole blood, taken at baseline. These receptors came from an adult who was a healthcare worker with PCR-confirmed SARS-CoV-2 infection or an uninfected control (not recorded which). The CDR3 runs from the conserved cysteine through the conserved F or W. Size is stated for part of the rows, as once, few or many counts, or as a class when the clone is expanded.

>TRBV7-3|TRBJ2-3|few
CASSLAGVGDTQYF
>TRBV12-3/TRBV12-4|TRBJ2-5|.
CASRGEVGETQYF
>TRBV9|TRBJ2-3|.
CASSVGTRYTDTQYF
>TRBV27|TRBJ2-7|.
CASSFGLGRYEQYF
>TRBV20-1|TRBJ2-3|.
CSASGRAGDTQYF
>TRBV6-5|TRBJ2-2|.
CASSYGPRDTGELFF
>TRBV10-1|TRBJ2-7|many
CASGRTSGRLYEQYF
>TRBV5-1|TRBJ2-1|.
CASSFVAGANNEQFF
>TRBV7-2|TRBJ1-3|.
CASSLVSVTGNTIYF
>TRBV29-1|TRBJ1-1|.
CSVEDLGLQGGNTEAFF
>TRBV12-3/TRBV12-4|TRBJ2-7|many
CASSFPWQGSYEQYF
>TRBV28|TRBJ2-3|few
CASSTTRSTDTQYF
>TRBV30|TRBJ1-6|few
CAWIQQGHGSPLHF
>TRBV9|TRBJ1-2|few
CASSVGSGSKGYTF
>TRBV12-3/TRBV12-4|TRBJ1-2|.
CASSSGAGSGYTF
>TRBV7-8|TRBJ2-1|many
CASSLGGEGNEQFF
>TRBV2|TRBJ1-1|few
CASSEYFVAFF
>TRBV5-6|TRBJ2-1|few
CASSLMGGVNEQFF
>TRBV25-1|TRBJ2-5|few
CASKTSGRASETQYF
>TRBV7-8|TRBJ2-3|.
CASSLQRYSGITDTQYF
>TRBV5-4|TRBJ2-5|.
CASRSPGQGETQYF
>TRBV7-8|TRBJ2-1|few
CASSPRGGIHNEQFF
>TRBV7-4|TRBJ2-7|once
CASSLAGDYEQYF
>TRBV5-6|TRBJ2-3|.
CASSLGGGRPTDTQYF
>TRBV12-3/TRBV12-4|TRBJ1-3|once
CASSYEIDTIYF
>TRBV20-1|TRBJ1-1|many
CSAARTANTEAFF
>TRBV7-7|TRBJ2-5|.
CASSLKGFETQYF
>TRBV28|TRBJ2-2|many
CASSRSTGELFF
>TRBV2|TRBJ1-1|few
CATAGETEAFF
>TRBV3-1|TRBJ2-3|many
CASSQNLDTQYF
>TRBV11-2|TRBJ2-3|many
CASSLEQGFTDTQYF
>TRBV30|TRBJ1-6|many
CAWTPGGTYNSPLHF
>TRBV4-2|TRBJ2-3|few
CASSQDRREVWADTQYF
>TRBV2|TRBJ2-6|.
CASRRDSGANVLTF
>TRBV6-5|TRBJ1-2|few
CASISGTTRFAGYTF
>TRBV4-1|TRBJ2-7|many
CASSQGIPYEQYF
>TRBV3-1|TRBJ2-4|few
CASSQGLQNIQYF
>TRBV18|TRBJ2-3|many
CASSPPDGSRTQYF
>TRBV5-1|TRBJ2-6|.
CASSLAGTGGSGANVLTF
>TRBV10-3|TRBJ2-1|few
CAIGGNEQFF
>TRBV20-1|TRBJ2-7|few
CSARRLEGRVEQYF
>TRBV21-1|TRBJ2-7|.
CASSKVHEQYF
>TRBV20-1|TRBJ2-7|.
CSARGGVGLLDEQYF
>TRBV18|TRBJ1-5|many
CASSLVRDNQPQHF
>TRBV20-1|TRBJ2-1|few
CSARRAGEMDEQFF
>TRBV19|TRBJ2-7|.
CASHGTEEDEQYF
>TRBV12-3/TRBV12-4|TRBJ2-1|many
CASSGGHEQFF